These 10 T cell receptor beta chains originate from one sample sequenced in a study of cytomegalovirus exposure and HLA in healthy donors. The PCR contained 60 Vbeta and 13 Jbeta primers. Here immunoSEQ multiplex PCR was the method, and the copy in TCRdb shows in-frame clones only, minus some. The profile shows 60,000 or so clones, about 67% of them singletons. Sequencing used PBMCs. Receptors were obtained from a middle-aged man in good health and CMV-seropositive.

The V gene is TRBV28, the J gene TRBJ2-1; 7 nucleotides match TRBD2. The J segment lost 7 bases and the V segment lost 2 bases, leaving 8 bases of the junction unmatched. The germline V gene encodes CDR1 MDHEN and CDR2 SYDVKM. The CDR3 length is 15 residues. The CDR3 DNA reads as TGTGCCAGCAGTTTAGGGGGGGTGGTTGAAAATGAGCAGTTCTTC. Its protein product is CASSLGGVVENEQFF. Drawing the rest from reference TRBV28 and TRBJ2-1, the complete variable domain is DVKVTQSSRYLVKRTGEKVFLECVQDMDHENMFWYRQDPGLGLRLIYFSYDVKMKEKGDIPEGYSVSREKKERFSLILESASTNQTSMYLCASSLGGVVENEQFFGPGTRLTVL.

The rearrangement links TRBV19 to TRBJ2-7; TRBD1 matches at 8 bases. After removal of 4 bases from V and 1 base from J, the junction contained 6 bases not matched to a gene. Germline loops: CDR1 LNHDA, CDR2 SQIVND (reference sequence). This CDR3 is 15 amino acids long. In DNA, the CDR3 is TGTGCCAGTAGTAACCGACAGGGGTCATCCTACGAGCAGTACTTC. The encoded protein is CASSNRQGSSYEQYF.

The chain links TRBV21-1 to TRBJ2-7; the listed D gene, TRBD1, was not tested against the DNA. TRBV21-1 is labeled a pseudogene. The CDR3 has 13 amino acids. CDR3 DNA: TGTGCCAGCAGCGGGACAGGGGTCTACGAGCAGTACTTC. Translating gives CASSGTGVYEQYF.

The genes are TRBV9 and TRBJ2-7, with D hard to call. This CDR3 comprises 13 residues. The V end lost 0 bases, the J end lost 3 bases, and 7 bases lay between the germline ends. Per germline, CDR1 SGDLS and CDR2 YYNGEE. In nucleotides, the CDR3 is TGTGCCAGCAGCGTAGATCCGGGCTACGAGCAGTACTTC. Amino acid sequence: CASSVDPGYEQYF.

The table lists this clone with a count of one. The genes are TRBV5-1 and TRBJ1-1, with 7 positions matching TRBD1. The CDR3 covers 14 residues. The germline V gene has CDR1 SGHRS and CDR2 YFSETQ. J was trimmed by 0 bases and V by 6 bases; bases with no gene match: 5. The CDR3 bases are TGCGCCAGCACCCTGACAGGGATGAACACTGAAGCTTTCTTT. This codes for CASTLTGMNTEAFF.

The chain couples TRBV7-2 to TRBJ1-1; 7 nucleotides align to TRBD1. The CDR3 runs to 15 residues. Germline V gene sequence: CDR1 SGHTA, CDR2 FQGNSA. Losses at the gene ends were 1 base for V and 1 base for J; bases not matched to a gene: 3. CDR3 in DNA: TGTGCCAGCAGCTTAGAGTCAGGGGGGAACACTGAAGCTTTCTTT. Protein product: CASSLESGGNTEAFF.

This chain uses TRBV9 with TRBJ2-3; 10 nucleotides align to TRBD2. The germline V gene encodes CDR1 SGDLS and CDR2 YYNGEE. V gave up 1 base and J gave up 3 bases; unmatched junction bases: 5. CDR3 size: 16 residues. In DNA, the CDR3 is TGTGCCAGCAGCGTAACCCAGCGGGGGGGGACAGATACGCAGTATTTT. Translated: CASSVTQRGGTDTQYF.

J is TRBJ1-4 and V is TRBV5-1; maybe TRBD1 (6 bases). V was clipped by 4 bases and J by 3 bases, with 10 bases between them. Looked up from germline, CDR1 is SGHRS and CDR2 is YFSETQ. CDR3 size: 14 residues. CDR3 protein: CASSPGVANEKLFF. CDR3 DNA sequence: TGCGCCAGCAGCCCAGGGGTGGCTAATGAAAAACTGTTTTTT. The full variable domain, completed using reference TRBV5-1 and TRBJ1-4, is KAGVTQTPRYLIKTRGQQVTLSCSPISGHRSVSWYQQTPGQGLQFLFEYFSETQRNKGNFPGRFSGRQFSNSRSEMNVSTLELGDSALYLCASSPGVANEKLFFGSGTQLSVL.

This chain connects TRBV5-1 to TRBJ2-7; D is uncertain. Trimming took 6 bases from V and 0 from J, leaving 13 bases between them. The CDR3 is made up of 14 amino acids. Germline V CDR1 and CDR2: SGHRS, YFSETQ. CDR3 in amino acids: CASTPGGLSYEQYF. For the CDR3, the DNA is TGCGCCAGCACCCCGGGTGGCCTCTCCTACGAGCAGTACTTC.

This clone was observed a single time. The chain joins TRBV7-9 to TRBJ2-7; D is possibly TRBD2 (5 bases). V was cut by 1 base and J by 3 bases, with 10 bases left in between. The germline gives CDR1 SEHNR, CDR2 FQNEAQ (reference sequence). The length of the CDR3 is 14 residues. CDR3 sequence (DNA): TGTGCCAGCAGCTTAGAAGTTGGGAGCTACGAGCAGTACTTC. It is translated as CASSLEVGSYEQYF.